This T cell receptor (beta chain) derives from a study of beta chain features in type 1 diabetes. Findings and caveats of the study: Patients with type 1 diabetes showed fewer VDJ junction insertions and more deletions. TCRB CDR3s were moderately but significantly shorter in Type 1 diabetes patients in all four CD4+ subsets. The study found that naive, central memory and Treg TCRB repertoires appeared more similar in patients than in healthy donors.

As every portion of the isolated RNA was reverse transcribed, the sequencing read expressed TCRB transcripts. Data came from immunoSEQ multiplex PCR; TCRdb stores just in-frame clones and leaves some out. The table has about 230,000 clones, approximately 16% seen once. Sorting that relied on CD45RO/CCR7/CD25/CD127/CD95/CD27 yielded CD4+ naive, central memory, regulatory and stem cell-like memory cells. The length of the CDR3 is 13 residues. Between the trimmed V and J ends, which lost 5 bases and 5 bases, there was a span of 15 bases. The V gene's germline CDR1 is SQVTM and CDR2 ANQGSEA. As regards this clone: Its target is not known.

The specimen was naive CD4+ T cells from blood. The V gene is TRBV29-1, the J gene TRBJ2-5; TRBD1 might be the D (6 bases). The source is a man between 25 and 39 years old with type 1 diabetes. The CDR3 bases are TGCAGCGTTAAAAGGGGGTCCGGGGAGACCCAGTACTTC. Amino acids: CSVKRGSGETQYF. Full variable domain (remainder filled in from reference TRBV29-1 and TRBJ2-5): SAVISQKPSRDICQRGTSLTIQCQVDSQVTMMFWYRQQPGQSLTLIATANQGSEATYESGFVIDKFPISRPNLTFSTLTVSNMSPEDSSIYLCSVKRGSGETQYFGPGTRLLVL.